This TCR beta chain was captured by sequencing in a study of T cell responses to AZD1222 COVID-19 vaccine. The data were produced by immunoSEQ multiplex PCR, yet TCRdb's version contains in-frame clones alone and is incomplete. The data contain some 130,000 clones, 93% of them seen just once; the ten biggest clones take up 5.4%. The CDR3 consists of 13 residues. Germline-derived CDR1 and CDR2 are GTSNPN and SVGIG (reference sequence). V gave up 4 bases and J gave up 4 bases, with 12 bases separating them. Worth noting for this clone: The antigen is undetermined.

Study-wide findings and caveats: Baseline testing showed seropositivity in only five or six AZD1222 recipients. It should be noted that donors were predominantly white British and more often female, and clonal diversity was possibly underestimated. Along spike, vaccine-associated CD4 TCRs were found throughout, with dominance at 160-218 and 743-854.

The source of this sequence is an adult in good health. The chain links TRBV30 to TRBJ2-3; D may be TRBD2 (6 bases). The sequences come from peripheral blood, collected on day 0 of AZD1222 vaccination. The CDR3 is CAWNRGSPDTQYF. As DNA, the CDR3 is TGTGCCTGGAACCGGGGGTCCCCAGATACGCAGTATTTT.